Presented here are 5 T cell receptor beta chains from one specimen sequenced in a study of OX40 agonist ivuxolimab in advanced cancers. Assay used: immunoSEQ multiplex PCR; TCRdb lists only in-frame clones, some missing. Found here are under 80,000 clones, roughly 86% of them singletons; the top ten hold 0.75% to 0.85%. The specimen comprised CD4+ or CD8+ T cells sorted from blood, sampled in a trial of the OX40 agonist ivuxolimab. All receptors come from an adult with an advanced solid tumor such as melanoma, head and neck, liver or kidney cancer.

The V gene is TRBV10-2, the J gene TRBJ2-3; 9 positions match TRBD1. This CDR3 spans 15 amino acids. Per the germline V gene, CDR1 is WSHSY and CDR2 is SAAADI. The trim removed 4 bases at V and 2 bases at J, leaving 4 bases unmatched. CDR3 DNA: TGCGCCAGCAGTGGGACAGGGGTTTCCACAGATACGCAGTATTTT. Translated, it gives CASSGTGVSTDTQYF.

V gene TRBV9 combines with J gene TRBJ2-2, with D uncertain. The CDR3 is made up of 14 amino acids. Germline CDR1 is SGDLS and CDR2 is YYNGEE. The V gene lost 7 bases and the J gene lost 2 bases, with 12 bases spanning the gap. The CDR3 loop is CASRDRLNTGELFF. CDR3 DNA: TGTGCCAGCCGAGACCGGCTTAACACCGGGGAGCTGTTTTTT.

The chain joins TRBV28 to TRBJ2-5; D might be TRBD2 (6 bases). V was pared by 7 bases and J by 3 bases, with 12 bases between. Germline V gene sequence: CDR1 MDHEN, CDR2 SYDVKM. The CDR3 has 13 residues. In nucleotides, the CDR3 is TGTGCCAGCATGTCGAGGGAGGAAGAGACCCAGTACTTC. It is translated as CASMSREEETQYF.

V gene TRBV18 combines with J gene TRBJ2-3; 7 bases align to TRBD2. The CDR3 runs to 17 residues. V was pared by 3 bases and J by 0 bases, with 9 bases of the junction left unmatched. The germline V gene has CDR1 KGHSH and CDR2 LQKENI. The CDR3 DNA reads TGTGCCAGCTCACCGAGCGTGCGGGGGACTAGCACAGATACGCAGTATTTT. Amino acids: CASSPSVRGTSTDTQYF.

The CDR3 sequence: CSAGRHEQYF. CDR3 nucleotides: TGCAGTGCTGGACGGCACGAGCAGTACTTC. The rearrangement links TRBV20-1 to TRBJ2-7; the D is unclear. The V and J ends lost 5 bases and 5 bases respectively, with 7 bases between them. The germline CDR1 and CDR2 sequences are DFQATT and SNEGSKA (reference sequence). This CDR3 is 10 amino acids long.